Below, 2 T cell receptor beta chains from the same sample are listed, as sequenced in a study of blood T cell repertoires in COVID-19. TCRdb's copy holds only in-frame clones and misses some; the assay was immunoSEQ multiplex PCR. The sample contains around 160,000 clones, more than 70% of which appear only once. Sequencing used peripheral blood. The receptors originated from a man in his fifties or sixties with acute or convalescent COVID-19.

The chain couples TRBV2 to TRBJ1-5, with D possibly matching TRBD1 (6 bases). CDR3 size: 14 residues. Germline V gene sequence: CDR1 SNHLY, CDR2 FYNNEI. Between the trimmed V and J ends, which lost 6 bases and 7 bases, there was a span of 16 bases. The CDR3 loop reads CASRADRQAQPQHF. The CDR3 nucleotides read TGTGCCAGCAGGGCGGACAGACAGGCCCAGCCCCAGCATTTT.

The chain employs TRBV24-1 and TRBJ2-1; 9 nucleotides line up with TRBD1. Per germline, CDR1 KGHDR and CDR2 SFDVKD. V dropped 4 bases and J dropped 9; count of bases not matched to a gene: 9. The CDR3 is made up of 15 amino acids. CDR3 amino acids: CATSDHGQGQGEQFF. DNA of the CDR3: TGTGCCACCAGTGACCACGGACAGGGGCAGGGTGAGCAGTTCTTC.